The clone carrying this TCR beta chain appeared a few times. Specified time point: week 3, after first cycle of checkpoint inhibitor. Patients with prior systemic cancer treatment, concomitant immunosuppressants, or other active malignancies were excluded. The entry originates in a study of blood T cell dynamics during melanoma immunotherapy. V gave up 8 bases and J gave up 5 bases, with 10 bases separating them. The V gene's germline CDR1 is LNHNV and CDR2 YYDKDF (reference sequence). This CDR3 contains 13 residues. Generated by immunoSEQ multiplex PCR, the TCRdb table keeps only in-frame clones and is missing some. The data show over 9,000 clones, with around 82% seen just once and about 16% held by the top ten.

This material consisted of blood, taken from a patient treated with checkpoint blockade. The TCR sequence derives from a human donor with melanoma. The rearrangement uses TRBV15 and TRBJ1-6; D possibly corresponds to TRBD1 (6 bases). CDR3 residues: CATAGADNSPLHF. The CDR3 nucleotides are TGTGCCACCGCAGGGGCAGATAATTCACCCCTCCACTTT.